Listed below are T cell receptor beta chains from one sample, sequenced in a study of TIL therapy for anti-PD-1-resistant metastatic lung cancer. Repertoires were generated with immunoSEQ multiplex PCR, while TCRdb's copy carries only in-frame clones and drops some. Of 50,000 or so clones in the sample, roughly 85% were seen once. Sequenced here: blood, sampled at baseline. The origin of the receptors is a woman between 30 and 85 years old with non-small cell lung cancer. The CDR3 runs from the conserved cysteine through the conserved F or W. The D gene is left open where the match is weak. A row's size may be missing; if present it is once, few, many or a size class.

v_gene: TRBV7-2; j_gene: TRBJ2-7; abundance: -; d_gene: -; CDR3nt: TGTGCCAGCTCCCAGGGCCCCTTATACGAGCAGTACTTC; CDR3aa: CASSQGPLYEQYF
v_gene: TRBV19; j_gene: TRBJ1-2; abundance: -; d_gene: TRBD1; CDR3nt: TGTGCCAGTAGTCTCAAAGGCCGAGGTGGGACAGCGATCTATGGCTACACCTTC; CDR3aa: CASSLKGRGGTAIYGYTF
v_gene: TRBV2; j_gene: TRBJ1-1; abundance: -; d_gene: TRBD1; CDR3nt: TGTGCCAACAGTGCGGACAGGACGAACACTGAAGCTTTCTTT; CDR3aa: CANSADRTNTEAFF
v_gene: TRBV9; j_gene: TRBJ1-3; abundance: -; d_gene: -; CDR3nt: TGTGCCAGCAGCGTAGTAGGGGCATCGGGAAACACCATATATTTT; CDR3aa: CASSVVGASGNTIYF
v_gene: TRBV10-1; j_gene: TRBJ2-7; abundance: -; d_gene: -; CDR3nt: TGCGCCAGCAGTGAGTCGTGGGGTGGGCAGGGAGACTACGAGCAGTACTTC; CDR3aa: CASSESWGGQGDYEQYF
v_gene: TRBV7-3; j_gene: TRBJ2-3; abundance: -; d_gene: -; CDR3nt: TGTGCCAGCAGCTTAAGGGGGGACTTGACAGATACGCAGTATTTT; CDR3aa: CASSLRGDLTDTQYF
v_gene: TRBV10-1; j_gene: TRBJ2-1; abundance: -; d_gene: -; CDR3nt: TGCGCCAGCAGCCAGACCCTAAACGATGAGCAGTTCTTC; CDR3aa: CASSQTLNDEQFF
v_gene: TRBV27; j_gene: TRBJ2-3; abundance: few; d_gene: -; CDR3nt: TGTGCCAGCAGGACATTTATGAGCATCTCGGATACGCAGTATTTT; CDR3aa: CASRTFMSISDTQYF
v_gene: TRBV5-1; j_gene: TRBJ2-1; abundance: -; d_gene: -; CDR3nt: TGCGCCAGTCAGTTGGCAGGGCCATACAATGAGCAGTTCTTC; CDR3aa: CASQLAGPYNEQFF
v_gene: TRBV10-2; j_gene: TRBJ1-1; abundance: -; d_gene: -; CDR3nt: TGCGCCAGCAGCAGAGGGCTACGGACTGAAGCTTTCTTT; CDR3aa: CASSRGLRTEAFF
v_gene: TRBV13; j_gene: TRBJ2-7; abundance: -; d_gene: -; CDR3nt: TGTGCCAGCAGCACCTTGGGCCCCGAGCAGTACTTC; CDR3aa: CASSTLGPEQYF
v_gene: TRBV19; j_gene: TRBJ1-1; abundance: -; d_gene: TRBD1; CDR3nt: TGTGCCAGTACGGCCGGGACAGGGGCGAGGAACACTGAAGCTTTCTTT; CDR3aa: CASTAGTGARNTEAFF
v_gene: TRBV11-2; j_gene: TRBJ2-1; abundance: few; d_gene: -; CDR3nt: TGTGCCAGCGGAACAGGGACCTTCTCCTACAATGAGCAGTTCTTC; CDR3aa: CASGTGTFSYNEQFF
v_gene: TRBV15; j_gene: TRBJ1-5; abundance: -; d_gene: -; CDR3nt: TGTGCCACCAGCAGGTATGACAATCAGCCCCAGCATTTT; CDR3aa: CATSRYDNQPQHF
v_gene: TRBV6-5; j_gene: TRBJ2-7; abundance: -; d_gene: TRBD1; CDR3nt: TGTGCCAGCAGTAAGCCGGGACAGGGTTACGAGCAGTACTTC; CDR3aa: CASSKPGQGYEQYF